The 10 T cell receptor beta chains presented below share a single source sample, sequenced in a study of beta chain features in type 1 diabetes listed by TCRdb under 2018. Preparation of the library involved the immunoSEQ multiplex PCR assay. The entire isolated RNA was reverse transcribed using the High Capacity cDNA Reverse Transcription Kit, and thus expressed TCRB transcripts were sequenced. TCRdb stores this immuneACCESS table with in-frame sequences only. Part of the clones is absent; in the studies checked, under half of the shortfall reflects unresolved V genes, and no reason is known for the rest. The sample contains around 40,000 clones, roughly half of them found a single time. The ten largest clonotypes hold 2% to 2.5% of the sample. The sequenced sample was Tregs from blood. The sample's cell subset or site label, in plain terms: regulatory CD4+ T cells. The receptors shown here come from a woman between 18 and 29 years old in good health.

V usage is TRBV5-1 and J usage is TRBJ1-1; 10 nucleotides align to TRBD1. V was clipped by 6 bases and J by 3 bases; unmatched bases: 5. Germline CDR1 and CDR2: SGHRS and YFSETQ. The CDR3 runs 14 residues. The CDR3 is CASKWTGGYTEAFF. CDR3 bases: TGCGCCAGCAAATGGACAGGGGGGTACACTGAAGCTTTCTTT.

The CDR3 is CASSRRARAYNSPLHF. The CDR3 DNA reads as TGTGCCAGCAGTCGAAGGGCGCGGGCCTATAATTCACCCCTCCACTTT. The rearrangement uses TRBV5-6 and TRBJ1-6; D is undetermined. The CDR3 runs to 16 residues. CDR1 is SGHDT and CDR2 is YYEEEE in the germline V gene. Trimming left V 5 bases short and J 2 bases short, with 14 bases between. Full variable domain (missing parts from reference TRBV5-6 and TRBJ1-6): DAGVTQSPTHLIKTRGQQVTLRCSPKSGHDTVSWYQQALGQGPQFIFQYYEEEERQRGNFPDRFSGHQFPNYSSELNVNALLLGDSALYLCASSRRARAYNSPLHFGNGTRLTVT.

Notes on this clone: Relative to the germline gene, one junction end is altered; a read error may explain this. The V gene is TRBV7-2, the J gene TRBJ2-7, with a weak D call TRBD2 (5 bases). The V gene's germline CDR1 is SGHTA and CDR2 FQGNSA. This CDR3 region has 16 residues. CDR3: CASSRSSGRAAYEQYF. In nucleotides, the CDR3 is TGCGCCAGCAGCCGAAGCTCCGGGCGGGCCGCCTACGAGCAGTACTTC.

The genes are TRBV2 and TRBJ1-1; no clear D gene. The CDR3 covers 14 residues. V lost 5 bases and J lost 0, with 10 bases in between. Germline V CDR1 and CDR2: SNHLY, FYNNEI. CDR3 sequence reads: CASSTNNLNTEAFF. CDR3 bases: TGTGCCAGCAGTACGAACAACCTGAACACTGAAGCTTTCTTT.

The sample holds a few counts of this clone. This chain's CDR3 is CASSTGTGGYEQYF. The CDR3 DNA reads TGTGCCAGCAGCACCGGGACAGGGGGGTACGAGCAGTACTTC. The J gene is TRBJ2-7, the V gene TRBV7-2; TRBD1 aligns across 11 bases. V shed 5 bases, J shed 4 bases, and the junction held 4 bases outside the gene matches. The CDR3 has 14 residues. The germline CDR1 and CDR2 sequences are SGHTA and FQGNSA.

The chain employs TRBV7-9 and TRBJ2-7; TRBD2 agrees at 9 bases. The CDR3 loop spans 14 amino acids. Losses at the gene ends were 5 bases for V and 7 bases for J; bases not matched to a gene: 9. Per the germline V gene, CDR1 is SEHNR and CDR2 is FQNEAQ (reference sequence). CDR3 region: CASSSIAGAVEQYF. As DNA, the CDR3 is TGTGCCAGCAGCAGCATAGCGGGAGCGGTAGAGCAGTACTTC.

The chain links TRBV5-1 to TRBJ2-7, with TRBD1 matching 7 bases. There are 16 residues in the CDR3. Germline trimming cut 0 bases from V and 7 bases from J; bases unmatched to any gene: 13. Germline CDR1 and CDR2: SGHRS and YFSETQ. The CDR3 bases are TGCGCCAGCAGCTTGGCGCTAACAGGGGATCCCTGGGAGCAGTACTTC. This sequence encodes CASSLALTGDPWEQYF.

The chain uses TRBV5-1 and TRBJ2-7; TRBD1 might be the D (6 bases). The V gene's germline CDR1 is SGHRS and CDR2 YFSETQ. The length of the CDR3 is 15 residues. V was cut by 2 bases and J by 0 bases, with 12 bases left in between. The chain's CDR3 is CASSLRGRGSYEQYF. Written as DNA, the CDR3 is TGCGCCAGCAGCTTAAGGGGCAGGGGCTCCTACGAGCAGTACTTC.

J is TRBJ2-7 and V is TRBV7-2; 10 bases are shared with TRBD1. The CDR3 is 15 amino acids. V dropped 4 bases and J dropped 2; count of bases not matched to a gene: 5. Germline V gene data show CDR1 as SGHTA and CDR2 as FQGNSA. CDR3 region: CASSSRTGGTYEQYF. The CDR3 DNA is TGTGCCAGCAGCTCCCGGACAGGGGGGACCTACGAGCAGTACTTC.

V is TRBV5-6 and J is TRBJ1-4; D is uncertain. The CDR3 has 13 amino acids. Germline values: CDR1 SGHDT, CDR2 YYEEEE. Trimming left V 1 base short and J 5 bases short, with 6 bases between. Written as DNA, the CDR3 is TGTGCCAGCAGCTTGCGACACAATGAAAAACTGTTTTTT. Amino acid sequence: CASSLRHNEKLFF.